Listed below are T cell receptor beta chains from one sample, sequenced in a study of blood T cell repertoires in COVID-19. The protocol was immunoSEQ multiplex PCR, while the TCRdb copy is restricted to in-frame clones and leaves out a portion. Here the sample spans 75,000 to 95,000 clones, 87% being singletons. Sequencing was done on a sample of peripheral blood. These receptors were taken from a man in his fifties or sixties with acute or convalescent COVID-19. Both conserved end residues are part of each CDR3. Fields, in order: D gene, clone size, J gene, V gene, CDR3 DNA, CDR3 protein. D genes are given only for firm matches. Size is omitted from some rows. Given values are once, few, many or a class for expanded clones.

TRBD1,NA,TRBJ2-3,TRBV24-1,TGTGCCACCAGTGATTCCAGACAGGGGGGCACAGATACGCAGTATTTT,CATSDSRQGGTDTQYF
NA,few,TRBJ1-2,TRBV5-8,TGTGCCAGCAGCTTGGGTTTTCAATGGGCTACTAACTATGGCTACACCTTC,CASSLGFQWATNYGYTF
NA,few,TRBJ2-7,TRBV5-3,TGTGCCAGAAGCCTATCAGGGTTCGCCTACGAGCAGTACTTC,CARSLSGFAYEQYF
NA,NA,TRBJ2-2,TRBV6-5,TGTGCCAGCAGTTACTTCAGTAACACCGGGGAGCTGTTTTTT,CASSYFSNTGELFF
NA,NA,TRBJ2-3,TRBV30,TGTGCCTGGATGAGTTACACAGATACGCAGTATTTT,CAWMSYTDTQYF
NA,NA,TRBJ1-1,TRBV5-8,TGTGCCAGCAGCCCACGGGACACTTCGAACACTGAAGCTTTCTTT,CASSPRDTSNTEAFF
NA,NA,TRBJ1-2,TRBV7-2,TGTGCCAGCAGCTTAGTGGGCAGAGGGATTAACTATGGCTACACCTTC,CASSLVGRGINYGYTF
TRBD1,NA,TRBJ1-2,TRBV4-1,TGCGCCAGCAGCCAAGATCTCGAGACAGGGAGCTATGGCTACACCTTC,CASSQDLETGSYGYTF
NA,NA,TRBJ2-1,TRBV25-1,TGTGCCAGCAGTGAGTTGACGGATCTAGTAAGCAATGAGCAGTTCTTC,CASSELTDLVSNEQFF
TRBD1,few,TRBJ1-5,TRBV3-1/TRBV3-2,TGTGCCAGCAGCCACTCAGGGGGAAGCAATCAGCCCCAGCATTTT,CASSHSGGSNQPQHF
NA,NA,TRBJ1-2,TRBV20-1,TGCAGTGCTAGTTCAGGGTTGGGTGGCTACACCTTC,CSASSGLGGYTF
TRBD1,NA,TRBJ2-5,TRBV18,TGTGCCAGCACCCCATCAACAGGGGGCGAGGAGAGAGAGACCCAGTACTTC,CASTPSTGGEERETQYF
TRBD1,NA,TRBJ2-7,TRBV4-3,TGCGCCAGCAGCCAAGATACCGGGACAGGGATCTACGAGCAGTACTTC,CASSQDTGTGIYEQYF
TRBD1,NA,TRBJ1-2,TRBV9,TGTGCCAGCAGCGTTCAGGGGGCCGTGGGCTACACCTTC,CASSVQGAVGYTF
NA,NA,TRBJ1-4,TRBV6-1,TGTGCCAGCAGTGAAGATGCAGGGTACGGTGAAAAACTGTTTTTT,CASSEDAGYGEKLFF
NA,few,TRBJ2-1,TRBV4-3,TGCGCCAGCAGCCATGAAGGGGGAGTATCCTACAATGAGCAGTTCTTC,CASSHEGGVSYNEQFF
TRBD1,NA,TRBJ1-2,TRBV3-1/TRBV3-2,TGTGCCAGCAGCCAAGTATCAGGGGGCTATGGCACCTTC,CASSQVSGGYGTF
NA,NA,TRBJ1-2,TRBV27,TGTGCCAGCTCACCTTTGGGCGCTGGGGGCTACACCTTC,CASSPLGAGGYTF
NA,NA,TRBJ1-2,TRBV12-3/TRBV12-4,TGTGCCAGCGCCGGGACTGCAGATGGCTACACCTTC,CASAGTADGYTF
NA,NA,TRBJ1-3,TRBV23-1,TGCGCCAGCAGTCAGGGTCCCCCAGGGGCCTGCTCTGGAAACACCATATATTTT,CASSQGPPGACSGNTIYF
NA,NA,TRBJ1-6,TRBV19,TGTGCCAGTAGTATATTAAGCCTTGAATCAGGTTCACCCCTCCACTTT,CASSILSLESGSPLHF
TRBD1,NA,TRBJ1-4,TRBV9,TGTGCCAGCAGCGCCAAGGGGACAGGGGGGGTGGAGGAAGAAAAACTGTTTTTT,CASSAKGTGGVEEEKLFF
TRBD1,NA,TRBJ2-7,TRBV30,TGTGCCTGGAGTCCAGGACAGGGGGACTACGAGCAGTACTTC,CAWSPGQGDYEQYF
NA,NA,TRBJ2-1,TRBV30,TGTGCCTGGAGTTTGGGACAACTCAATGAGCAGTTCTTC,CAWSLGQLNEQFF
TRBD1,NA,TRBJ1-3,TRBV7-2,TGTGCCAGCAGCGCCGGACAGGGCAACACCATATATTTT,CASSAGQGNTIYF
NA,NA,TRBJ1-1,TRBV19,TGTGCCACCTCATTTAAAGACCTAGGCACTGAAGCTTTCTTT,CATSFKDLGTEAFF
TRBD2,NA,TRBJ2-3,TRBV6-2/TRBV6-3,TGTGCCAGCAGTCGGACTAGCGGGGGGCCCGATACGCAGTATTTT,CASSRTSGGPDTQYF
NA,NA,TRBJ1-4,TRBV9,TGTGCCAGCAGCGTAGAGGAGCCGGGGGTGGCAACTAATGAAAAACTGTTTTTT,CASSVEEPGVATNEKLFF
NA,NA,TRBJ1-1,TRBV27,TGTGCCAGCAAAAGCAAACCAGGGAATGAAGCTTTCTTT,CASKSKPGNEAFF
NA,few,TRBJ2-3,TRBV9,TGTGCCAGCAGCGTTAATCAGGGGCGGACCACAGATACGCAGTATTTT,CASSVNQGRTTDTQYF
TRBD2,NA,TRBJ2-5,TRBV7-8,TGTGCCAGCAGCCCCACCCTAGCGGGCCAAGAGACCCAGTACTTC,CASSPTLAGQETQYF
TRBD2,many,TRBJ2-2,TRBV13,TGTGCCAGCAGCTTAGGAACGGGGGGAACAGGAGCTGGGGAGCTGTTTTTT,CASSLGTGGTGAGELFF
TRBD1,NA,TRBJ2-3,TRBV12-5,TGTGCTAGTGGTTTCGGACAGGCTCCACTCACAGATACGCAGTATTTT,CASGFGQAPLTDTQYF
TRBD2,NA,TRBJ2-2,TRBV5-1,TGCGCCAGCAGCTTGACTAGCGGGGGGGCCTACGGCGGGGAGCTGTTTTTT,CASSLTSGGAYGGELFF
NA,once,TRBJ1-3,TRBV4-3,TGCGCCAGCAGCCAAGAAGACACCACTGGAAACACCATATATTTT,CASSQEDTTGNTIYF
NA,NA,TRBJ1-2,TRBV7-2,TGTGCCAGCAGCCTTGGTCCTGGAGATGGCTACACCTTC,CASSLGPGDGYTF
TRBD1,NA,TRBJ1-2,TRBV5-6,TGTGCCAGCAGCAGGACAGGGCTTGACTATGGCTACACCTTC,CASSRTGLDYGYTF
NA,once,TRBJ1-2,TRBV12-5,TGTGCTAGTGGAAGGGACTCTTTTGGGGGCTACACCTTC,CASGRDSFGGYTF
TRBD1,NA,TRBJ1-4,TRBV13,TGTGCCAGCAGCTTATTGGCAGGGGGGACTAATGAAAAACTGTTTTTT,CASSLLAGGTNEKLFF
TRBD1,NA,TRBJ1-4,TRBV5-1,TGCGCCAGCAGCTTGGATGGGACAGGGTTTGGAGACTATCTGTTTTTT,CASSLDGTGFGDYLFF
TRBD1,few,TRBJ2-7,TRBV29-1,TGCAGCGTTGAAGATCCCAGTACGGACAGGCCAACCTACGAGCAGTACTTC,CSVEDPSTDRPTYEQYF
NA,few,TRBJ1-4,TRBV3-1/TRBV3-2,TGTGCCAGCAGCCAGGGAGGGAGGGGTGAAAAACTGTTTTTT,CASSQGGRGEKLFF
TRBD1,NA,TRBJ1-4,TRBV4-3,TGCGCCAGCAGCCCGGACAGGGATCCCAATGAAAAACTGTTTTTT,CASSPDRDPNEKLFF
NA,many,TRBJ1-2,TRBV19,TGTGCCAGTAGTGCGACAGGATTTGGGCTTTATGGCTACACCTTC,CASSATGFGLYGYTF
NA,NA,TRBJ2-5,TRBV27,TGTGCCAGCAGTTTAAAAGAGGGTCAGGGGTGGGAGACCCAGTACTTC,CASSLKEGQGWETQYF
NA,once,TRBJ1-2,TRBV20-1,TGCAGTGCTAGTACAGGGAACTATGGCTACACCTTC,CSASTGNYGYTF